This is a list of T cell receptor beta chains from one sample in a study of blood T cell repertoires in COVID-19. Measured with immunoSEQ multiplex PCR; TCRdb has only the in-frame clones, and not every one. The profile shows some 270,000 clones, roughly 87% of them singletons. Sequences were obtained from peripheral blood. Receptors were obtained from a woman in her thirties or forties who had recovered from COVID-19. Both conserved end residues are part of each CDR3. Each record gives: D gene, J gene, V gene, clone size, CDR3 protein, CDR3 DNA. A D gene is named only where the DNA matches it firmly. The size entry is marked missing in some rows and otherwise reads once, few, many or a size class.

d_call: .; j_call: TRBJ2-3; v_call: TRBV7-2; clone_size: .; cdr3_aa: CASSPTLAADTQYF; cdr3_nt: TGTGCCAGCAGCCCAACCTTGGCAGCAGATACGCAGTATTTT
d_call: TRBD1; j_call: TRBJ1-4; v_call: TRBV4-1; clone_size: .; cdr3_aa: CASSQASDRVNEKLFF; cdr3_nt: TGCGCCAGCAGCCAAGCCTCGGACAGGGTCAATGAAAAACTGTTTTTT
d_call: TRBD2; j_call: TRBJ2-3; v_call: TRBV27; clone_size: .; cdr3_aa: CASRRTSLADTQYF; cdr3_nt: TGTGCCAGCAGGCGGACTAGCTTAGCAGATACGCAGTATTTT
d_call: .; j_call: TRBJ1-4; v_call: TRBV21-1; clone_size: .; cdr3_aa: CASRGEAQGAKLFF; cdr3_nt: TGTGCCAGCAGGGGAGAGGCACAGGGGGCGAAACTGTTTTTT
d_call: .; j_call: TRBJ2-7; v_call: TRBV2; clone_size: .; cdr3_aa: CASSPGLSTYEQYF; cdr3_nt: TGTGCCAGCAGTCCGGGTTTGTCCACCTACGAGCAGTACTTC
d_call: TRBD1; j_call: TRBJ1-2; v_call: TRBV28; clone_size: .; cdr3_aa: CASSRGDRGLYGYTF; cdr3_nt: TGTGCCAGCTCTCGGGGGGACAGGGGCTTATATGGCTACACCTTC
d_call: TRBD2; j_call: TRBJ2-7; v_call: TRBV2; clone_size: .; cdr3_aa: CASSPLAGGPYEQYF; cdr3_nt: TGTGCCAGCAGTCCTCTAGCGGGGGGCCCCTACGAGCAGTACTTC
d_call: TRBD2; j_call: TRBJ2-5; v_call: TRBV5-4; clone_size: .; cdr3_aa: CASSPGGGYQETQYF; cdr3_nt: TGTGCCAGCAGCCCCGGGGGGGGATACCAAGAGACCCAGTACTTC
d_call: TRBD1; j_call: TRBJ1-1; v_call: TRBV27; clone_size: .; cdr3_aa: CASSLSWRGRADEAFF; cdr3_nt: TGTGCCAGCAGTTTATCGTGGAGGGGGCGAGCTGATGAAGCTTTCTTT
d_call: .; j_call: TRBJ2-1; v_call: TRBV19; clone_size: once; cdr3_aa: CASSIVKESYNEQFF; cdr3_nt: TGTGCCAGTAGTATAGTGAAGGAGTCCTACAATGAGCAGTTCTTC
d_call: TRBD1; j_call: TRBJ2-1; v_call: TRBV7-9; clone_size: .; cdr3_aa: CASRRQGAGYEQFF; cdr3_nt: TGTGCCAGCAGGAGACAGGGGGCGGGTTATGAGCAGTTCTTC
d_call: .; j_call: TRBJ1-3; v_call: TRBV4-1; clone_size: .; cdr3_aa: CASSQGLGSGNTIYF; cdr3_nt: TGCGCCAGCAGCCAAGGACTCGGCTCTGGAAACACCATATATTTT
d_call: TRBD2; j_call: TRBJ2-5; v_call: TRBV9; clone_size: .; cdr3_aa: CASSVSPSGVQETQYF; cdr3_nt: TGTGCCAGCAGCGTGTCCCCTAGCGGGGTCCAAGAGACCCAGTACTTC
d_call: .; j_call: TRBJ2-3; v_call: TRBV14; clone_size: .; cdr3_aa: CASSQEGRVRVDTQYF; cdr3_nt: TGTGCCAGCAGCCAAGAGGGCAGGGTACGGGTGGATACGCAGTATTTT
d_call: TRBD2; j_call: TRBJ2-1; v_call: TRBV5-6; clone_size: .; cdr3_aa: CASSRREAAVEFNEQFF; cdr3_nt: TGTGCCAGCAGCCGGCGGGAGGCCGCGGTCGAATTCAATGAGCAGTTCTTC
d_call: .; j_call: TRBJ1-1; v_call: TRBV13; clone_size: .; cdr3_aa: CASRPAGDPNTEAFF; cdr3_nt: TGTGCCAGCAGACCCGCAGGGGACCCGAACACTGAAGCTTTCTTT
d_call: .; j_call: TRBJ2-2; v_call: TRBV14; clone_size: few; cdr3_aa: CASSHRGNTGELFF; cdr3_nt: TGTGCCAGCAGCCACAGGGGGAACACCGGGGAGCTGTTTTTT
d_call: TRBD2; j_call: TRBJ2-1; v_call: TRBV15; clone_size: .; cdr3_aa: CATSRVSGRAYNEQFF; cdr3_nt: TGTGCCACCAGCAGAGTTAGCGGGAGGGCTTACAATGAGCAGTTCTTC
d_call: .; j_call: TRBJ2-1; v_call: TRBV30; clone_size: .; cdr3_aa: CAWRVLTGTQEQFF; cdr3_nt: TGTGCCTGGAGGGTTCTTACCGGGACTCAAGAGCAGTTCTTC
d_call: .; j_call: TRBJ2-2; v_call: TRBV7-3; clone_size: .; cdr3_aa: CASSLTGTLNTGELFF; cdr3_nt: TGTGCCAGCAGCTTAACAGGGACTTTGAACACCGGGGAGCTGTTTTTT
d_call: TRBD1; j_call: TRBJ2-1; v_call: TRBV28; clone_size: .; cdr3_aa: CASSLSGQGYNEQFF; cdr3_nt: TGTGCCAGCAGTTTATCGGGACAGGGCTACAATGAGCAGTTCTTC
d_call: TRBD2; j_call: TRBJ2-6; v_call: TRBV9; clone_size: .; cdr3_aa: CASSVGLAGYSGANVLTF; cdr3_nt: TGTGCCAGCAGCGTAGGACTAGCGGGATACTCTGGGGCCAACGTCCTGACTTTC
d_call: .; j_call: TRBJ1-4; v_call: TRBV21-1; clone_size: .; cdr3_aa: CASREEGPNEKLFF; cdr3_nt: TGTGCCAGCAGGGAAGAGGGCCCTAATGAAAAACTGTTTTTT
d_call: .; j_call: TRBJ1-1; v_call: TRBV11-3; clone_size: .; cdr3_aa: CASSLERSGTEAFF; cdr3_nt: TGTGCCAGCAGCTTAGAGCGTTCGGGCACTGAAGCTTTCTTT
d_call: .; j_call: TRBJ1-1; v_call: TRBV9; clone_size: .; cdr3_aa: CASSVGHLNTEAFF; cdr3_nt: TGTGCCAGCAGCGTAGGGCATTTGAACACTGAAGCTTTCTTT
d_call: TRBD1; j_call: TRBJ2-7; v_call: TRBV19; clone_size: .; cdr3_aa: CASTPGQGPYEQYF; cdr3_nt: TGTGCCAGTACCCCGGGACAGGGTCCCTACGAGCAGTACTTC
d_call: .; j_call: TRBJ1-5; v_call: TRBV3-1/TRBV3-2; clone_size: once; cdr3_aa: CASSSGDFNQPQHF; cdr3_nt: TGTGCCAGCAGCTCTGGGGACTTCAATCAGCCCCAGCATTTT
d_call: TRBD1; j_call: TRBJ2-7; v_call: TRBV5-4; clone_size: .; cdr3_aa: CAGGQGGYEQYF; cdr3_nt: TGTGCCGGAGGACAGGGAGGTTACGAGCAGTACTTC
d_call: TRBD1; j_call: TRBJ1-1; v_call: TRBV27; clone_size: once; cdr3_aa: CASRPDTGGPEAFF; cdr3_nt: TGTGCCAGCAGACCTGACACAGGGGGCCCTGAAGCTTTCTTT
d_call: TRBD1; j_call: TRBJ2-4; v_call: TRBV14; clone_size: .; cdr3_aa: CASSPGQIAKNIQYF; cdr3_nt: TGTGCCAGTAGTCCGGGACAGATAGCCAAAAACATTCAGTACTTC
d_call: TRBD2; j_call: TRBJ2-1; v_call: TRBV3-1/TRBV3-2; clone_size: .; cdr3_aa: CASSQDRVAGGNEQFF; cdr3_nt: TGTGCCAGCAGCCAAGACAGGGTAGCGGGGGGCAATGAGCAGTTCTTC
d_call: TRBD1; j_call: TRBJ1-2; v_call: TRBV7-2; clone_size: .; cdr3_aa: CASSGGQSPWGYTF; cdr3_nt: TGTGCCAGCAGCGGGGGACAGTCCCCATGGGGCTACACCTTC
d_call: TRBD1; j_call: TRBJ1-6; v_call: TRBV5-5; clone_size: few; cdr3_aa: CASSPTGVSGSPLHF; cdr3_nt: TGTGCCAGCAGCCCGACAGGGGTGAGTGGATCACCCCTCCACTTT
d_call: TRBD1; j_call: TRBJ2-7; v_call: TRBV11-2; clone_size: few; cdr3_aa: CASTRTGYYEQYF; cdr3_nt: TGTGCCAGCACCAGGACAGGATACTACGAGCAGTACTTC
d_call: .; j_call: TRBJ2-6; v_call: TRBV6-5; clone_size: .; cdr3_aa: CASSSYSGANVLTF; cdr3_nt: TGTGCCAGCAGTTCCTACTCTGGGGCCAACGTCCTGACTTTC
d_call: TRBD1; j_call: TRBJ1-6; v_call: TRBV28; clone_size: .; cdr3_aa: CASSSTPQGAGFSPLHF; cdr3_nt: TGTGCCAGCAGTTCAACCCCTCAGGGGGCGGGCTTCTCACCCCTCCACTTT
d_call: .; j_call: TRBJ1-1; v_call: TRBV11-3; clone_size: .; cdr3_aa: CASSTRTRNTEAFF; cdr3_nt: TGTGCCAGCAGCACTAGAACACGAAACACTGAAGCTTTCTTT
d_call: TRBD2; j_call: TRBJ2-3; v_call: TRBV5-4; clone_size: .; cdr3_aa: CASSVPSGGRDTQYF; cdr3_nt: TGTGCCAGCAGCGTCCCTAGCGGGGGGCGTGATACGCAGTATTTT
d_call: .; j_call: TRBJ1-5; v_call: TRBV27; clone_size: .; cdr3_aa: CASSLEGVGQPQHF; cdr3_nt: TGTGCCAGCAGTTTAGAAGGGGTGGGTCAGCCCCAGCATTTT
d_call: .; j_call: TRBJ2-2; v_call: TRBV5-1; clone_size: .; cdr3_aa: CASSPTFTQAAGELFF; cdr3_nt: TGCGCCAGCAGTCCCACCTTCACCCAAGCTGCCGGGGAGCTGTTTTTT
d_call: TRBD1; j_call: TRBJ1-1; v_call: TRBV18; clone_size: .; cdr3_aa: CASSPLRGPEAFF; cdr3_nt: TGTGCCAGCTCACCTCTTAGGGGGCCCGAAGCTTTCTTT
d_call: .; j_call: TRBJ1-6; v_call: TRBV7-8; clone_size: few; cdr3_aa: CASSLGPDRSPLHF; cdr3_nt: TGTGCCAGCAGCTTAGGGCCCGACAGGTCACCCCTCCACTTT
d_call: TRBD2; j_call: TRBJ2-7; v_call: TRBV6-5; clone_size: .; cdr3_aa: CASKTSGGFYEQYF; cdr3_nt: TGTGCCAGCAAAACTAGCGGGGGTTTCTACGAGCAGTACTTC
d_call: .; j_call: TRBJ1-1; v_call: TRBV27; clone_size: once; cdr3_aa: CASSFRAPGKAFF; cdr3_nt: TGTGCCAGCAGTTTTAGGGCCCCAGGGAAAGCTTTCTTT
d_call: .; j_call: TRBJ2-1; v_call: TRBV12-3/TRBV12-4; clone_size: many; cdr3_aa: CASSLNRWNEQFF; cdr3_nt: TGTGCCAGCAGTCTAAACCGTTGGAATGAGCAGTTCTTC
d_call: .; j_call: TRBJ1-6; v_call: TRBV2; clone_size: .; cdr3_aa: CASSVWPSAVDSPLHF; cdr3_nt: TGTGCCAGCAGTGTTTGGCCGTCGGCGGTGGATTCACCCCTCCACTTT